Below are 23 T cell receptor beta chains sequenced from a single sample in a study of Graves' ophthalmopathy and Graves' hyperthyroidism. Using RNA transcripts, the TCR beta CDR3 regions were amplified. The first round was an RT-PCR with HTBI primers, and the second round was a multiplex PCR. TCRdb recomputed calls from the multiplex PCR reads with MiXCR, one row per CDR3 protein. This sample has some 400,000 distinct CDR3 sequences; about a sixth occur once, and the top ten carry roughly 1.5%. Sequencing was carried out using peripheral blood. These receptor sequences come from a woman younger than 35 with Graves' ophthalmopathy.

This clonotype has a count of ten or more. The junction shows a germline mismatch at one end, possibly a read error. The chain has TRBV6-1 and TRBJ1-1, with D unresolved. The CDR3 consists of 14 residues. Germline assignment: CDR1 MNHNS and CDR2 SASEGT. This CDR3 is CANSALSGNTEAFF. In nucleotides, the CDR3 is TGTGCCAACAGTGCACTCTCAGGGAACACTGAAGCTTTCTTT.

The rearrangement links TRBV12-3 or TRBV12-4 to TRBJ1-1, with a weak D call TRBD1 (5 bases). This CDR3 has 15 amino acids. V shed 3 bases and J shed 10 bases, with 21 bases lying between them. CDR3 DNA: TGTGCCAGCAGTTTGTTGCAGGGAGGTTCGTCTGGAGCTTTCTTT. Encoded protein: CASSLLQGGSSGAFF.

The chain joins TRBV6-2 or TRBV6-3 to TRBJ2-7; D might be TRBD1 (6 bases). Germline lookup yields CDR1 MNHEY and CDR2 SVGEGT. Trimming stripped 11 bases from V and 6 bases from J, with 11 bases between. The CDR3 runs to 10 residues. CDR3 region: CAGGESEQYF. CDR3 DNA sequence: TGTGCCGGGGGCGAAAGCGAGCAGTACTTC.

This clonotype appeared many times. This chain uses TRBV6-5 with TRBJ1-3, with D perhaps TRBD1 (6 bases). Germline values: CDR1 MNHEY, CDR2 SVGAGI. V lost 0 bases, J lost 10 bases, and 16 bases lay in between. The CDR3 runs to 15 residues. The CDR3 DNA reads TGTGCCAGCAGTTACTCCCCAGGGGAATTCAATACCATATATTTT. This sequence encodes CASSYSPGEFNTIYF.

This clonotype was seen ten or more times. J is TRBJ1-1 and V is TRBV6-2 or TRBV6-3, with TRBD1 as a possible D gene (6 bases). The CDR3 totals 13 residues. Per the germline V gene, CDR1 is MNHEY and CDR2 is SVGEGT. V lost 5 bases and J 4 bases, leaving 11 bases between the germline ends. CDR3 sequence: CASSADRITEAFF. The CDR3 nucleotides read TGTGCCAGCAGTGCGGACAGAATCACTGAAGCTTTCTTT.

This clonotype was counted many times. This chain joins TRBV6-5 and TRBJ2-7; D not resolved. The length of the CDR3 is 14 residues. V lost 2 bases, J lost 0 bases, and 8 bases lay in between. Germline CDR1 and CDR2: MNHEY and SVGAGI. The CDR3 nucleotides read TGTGCCAGCAGTTACAATAGGTTCTCCTACGAGCAGTACTTC. It specifies CASSYNRFSYEQYF.

This clonotype was recorded many times. The chain uses TRBV4-1 and TRBJ2-7; TRBD1 aligns across 9 bases. This CDR3 comprises 15 residues. In germline, CDR1 is MGHRA, CDR2 YSYEKL. J gave up 2 bases and V 4 bases, and 6 bases lay outside the gene matches. The DNA for the CDR3 is TGCGCCAGCAGCCGACAGGGGGACTCCCCCTACGAGCAGTACTTC. It codes for CASSRQGDSPYEQYF.

The table lists this clonotype with many counts. V is TRBV20-1 and J is TRBJ1-1, with 8 bases aligning to TRBD1. This CDR3 contains 15 residues. Germline assignment: CDR1 DFQATT and CDR2 SNEGSKA (reference sequence). With 0 bases clipped from V and 4 bases from J, the junction kept 7 bases outside the gene matches. The CDR3 DNA sequence: TGCAGTGCTAGAGATCTTCGCACAGGGGGCACTGAAGCTTTCTTT. Protein product: CSARDLRTGGTEAFF.

This clonotype was picked up many times. The chain combines TRBV6-2 or TRBV6-3 with TRBJ1-2; 9 nucleotides line up with TRBD1. Germline V gene sequence: CDR1 MNHEY, CDR2 SVGEGT. The CDR3 consists of 15 residues. Trimming removed 5 bases from V and 4 bases from J; junction bases left unmatched: 8. The CDR3 protein is CASSVRDRAVYGYTF. The CDR3 nucleotides read TGTGCCAGCAGTGTACGGGACAGGGCCGTCTATGGCTACACCTTC.

This chain uses TRBV3-1 with TRBJ1-1; D possibly corresponds to TRBD1 (6 bases). Germline assignment: CDR1 LGHDT and CDR2 YNNKEL (reference sequence). With 3 bases removed from V and 6 bases from J, the gap between germline ends came to 14 bases. There are 14 residues in the CDR3. The CDR3 protein is CASSHWGALAEAFF. In DNA, the CDR3 is TGTGCCAGCAGCCATTGGGGGGCACTCGCTGAAGCTTTCTTT.

Ten or more counts support this clonotype. The CDR3 here is CASSFFTGMNTEAFF. Here the CDR3 DNA reads TGTGCCAGCAGTTTTTTCACAGGGATGAACACTGAAGCTTTCTTT. This chain uses TRBV6-5 with TRBJ1-1; possible D gene TRBD1, 6 bases. The CDR3 totals 15 residues. Trimming left V 4 bases short and J 0 bases short, with 12 bases between. In germline, CDR1 is MNHEY, CDR2 SVGAGI.

This chain joins TRBV28 and TRBJ2-7; D may correspond to TRBD1 or TRBD2 (6 bases each). Germline values: CDR1 MDHEN, CDR2 SYDVKM. V was cut by 5 bases and J by 3 bases, with 14 bases left in between. The CDR3 covers 14 residues. CDR3 sequence reads: CASSPQGLLYEQYF. Here the CDR3 DNA reads TGTGCCAGCAGTCCACAGGGACTCCTCTACGAGCAGTACTTC.

Many counts were recorded for this clonotype. The chain couples TRBV11-2 to TRBJ1-6, with 7 bases lining up with TRBD1. V lost 0 bases to trimming and J lost 0 bases; unmatched junction nucleotides: 14. The germline gives CDR1 SGHAT, CDR2 FQNNGV. The CDR3 runs to 21 residues. In nucleotides, the CDR3 is TGTGCCAGCAGCTTAGAGGAGGCCGCACAGGGGCCCAGCTCCTATAATTCACCCCTCCACTTT. Its protein product is CASSLEEAAQGPSSYNSPLHF.

This clonotype has a count of ten or more. The chain is built from TRBV30 and TRBJ2-5, with D unresolved. The CDR3 runs 11 residues. Germline CDR1 reads GTSNPN; CDR2 reads SVGIG (reference sequence). Trimming removed 6 bases from V and 1 base from J, with 6 bases in between. CDR3 residues: CACLSQETQYF. In DNA form, the CDR3 reads TGTGCCTGCCTTTCCCAAGAGACCCAGTACTTC.

The rearrangement joins TRBV6-1 to TRBJ1-1, with 8 bases identical to TRBD1. CDR3 length equals 16 residues. Germline loops: CDR1 MNHNS, CDR2 SASEGT. V dropped 6 bases and J dropped 1; count of bases not matched to a gene: 10. The DNA for the CDR3 is TGTGCCAGCAGCCAGCCAGGGGGCGCGGGGAACACTGAAGCTTTCTTT. Protein product: CASSQPGGAGNTEAFF.

The chain recombines TRBV11-2 with TRBJ2-2, with TRBD1 matching 8 bases. The CDR3 is 19 residues long. V shed 3 bases, J shed 1 base, and the junction held 13 bases outside the gene matches. Germline CDR1 is SGHAT and CDR2 is FQNNGV. The CDR3 is CASSFLKPGTGWNTGELFF. The CDR3 DNA follows: TGTGCCAGCAGCTTTTTAAAGCCAGGGACAGGTTGGAACACCGGGGAGCTGTTTTTT.

The sample holds one count of this clonotype. V is TRBV12-3 or TRBV12-4 and J is TRBJ2-7; TRBD1 matches at 9 bases. The length of the CDR3 is 13 residues. V shed 6 bases, J shed 9 bases, and the junction held 9 bases outside the gene matches. The CDR3 sequence: CASSNRTGVVQYF. CDR3 coding DNA: TGTGCCAGCAGCAACCGGACAGGGGTCGTGCAGTACTTC.

This clonotype was observed many times. The genes are TRBV2 and TRBJ1-1; D is unresolved. The CDR3 totals 14 residues. CDR1 and CDR2 (germline): SNHLY, FYNNEI. V was pared by 3 bases and J by 4 bases, with 12 bases between. CDR3 amino acids: CASSDLVVGTEAFF. CDR3 in DNA: TGTGCCAGCAGTGATCTGGTCGTGGGCACTGAAGCTTTCTTT.

This clonotype was seen repeatedly, ten times or more. The rearrangement joins TRBV7-8 to TRBJ2-2; no reliable D call. CDR1 is SGHVS, CDR2 FQNEAQ, per germline. The length of the CDR3 is 12 residues. V lost 5 bases and J 4 bases, leaving 5 bases between the germline ends. The CDR3 is CASSETTGELFF. For the CDR3, the DNA is TGTGCCAGCAGCGAGACCACCGGGGAGCTGTTTTTT.

This clonotype was recorded many times. V is TRBV6-5 and J is TRBJ2-7; TRBD1 agrees at 10 bases. CDR3 length equals 13 residues. Unmatched junction bases numbered 4, after V lost 5 bases and J lost 6 bases. Germline assignment: CDR1 MNHEY and CDR2 SVGAGI. The CDR3 loop reads CASSQTGGAEQYF. The DNA of the CDR3 is TGTGCCAGCAGTCAGACAGGGGGCGCCGAGCAGTACTTC.

In this sample, this clonotype turned up many times. V and J are TRBV20-1 and TRBJ1-1; TRBD1 might be the D (5 bases). The CDR3 sequence is 13 residues long. Germline V CDR1 and CDR2: DFQATT, SNEGSKA (reference sequence). V was clipped by 1 base and J by 7 bases, with 13 bases between them. Here the CDR3 reads CSARGGVDGEAFF. The CDR3, as DNA: TGCAGTGCTAGAGGGGGGGTGGATGGTGAAGCTTTCTTT.

The rearrangement uses TRBV7-9 and TRBJ2-5, with D possibly TRBD1 on 5 matching bases. The germline V and J ends were trimmed by 5 bases and 4 bases, with 17 bases remaining between them. Per the germline V gene, CDR1 is SEHNR and CDR2 is FQNEAQ (reference sequence). There are 15 residues in the CDR3. CDR3 nucleotide sequence: TGTGCCAGCAGCGCCCCGGACATCGAGGCAGAGACCCAGTACTTC. Protein product: CASSAPDIEAETQYF.

This clonotype was seen repeatedly, ten times or more. V and J are TRBV7-8 and TRBJ1-1, with unresolved D. The CDR3 totals 16 residues. Trimming removed 2 bases at V and 4 bases at J, with 17 bases between. Germline assignment: CDR1 SGHVS and CDR2 FQNEAQ. DNA of the CDR3: TGTGCCAGCAGCTTAATCTCCACCCCCCATGGCACTGAAGCTTTCTTT. Translated, it gives CASSLISTPHGTEAFF.